The clone carrying this T cell receptor (beta chain) was counted a few times. Its antigen remains unidentified. The CDR3 runs to 15 residues. CDR1 is SNHLY and CDR2 is FYNNEI in the germline V gene. J gave up 5 bases and V 4 bases, and 5 bases lay outside the gene matches. The sample belongs to a study of blood T cells in healthy people across ages. The use of a sample-barcoded 5' primer and a J-beta primer mix characterized a second PCR of about 7 to 12 cycles. TCRdb ran MiXCR on the 5' RACE reads and lists one entry per CDR3 protein. The top ten clones hold less than 3.5% of a sample with about 780,000 distinct CDR3 sequences, about 26% of them seen once. Overall study results and limits: PBMCs were not sorted, which prevented a conclusive comparison of naive versus antigen-experienced cells.

These data also featured in a second study, about T cells of mothers and their children. That investigation notes: A few healthy Caucasian mothers, along with their six children, served as the donors. Sequencing got over 8 million TCR beta CDR3 reads from each mother and several million from each child.

The receptor comes from a boy aged 10-17 years in good health. The rearrangement links TRBV2 to TRBJ1-6; 7 nucleotides align to TRBD1. Sequenced input: blood. This CDR3 is CASSGRGQNNSPLHF. The CDR3 nucleotides read TGTGCCAGCAGTGGCAGGGGACAGAATAATTCACCCCTCCACTTT.